These T cell receptor beta chains were read from a single sample in a study of cytomegalovirus exposure and HLA in healthy donors. The protocol was immunoSEQ multiplex PCR, while the TCRdb copy is restricted to in-frame clones and leaves out a portion. The repertoire holds about 190,000 clones, with 73% as singletons. Sequenced sample: PBMCs. The source of these receptors is a woman in her twenties or thirties in good health and CMV-seronegative. Both conserved end residues are part of each CDR3. Fields, in order: CDR3 protein, CDR3 DNA, clone size, V gene, J gene, CDR3 length, D gene. A D gene is named only where the DNA matches it firmly. A row's size may be missing; if present it is once, few, many or a size class.

cdr3_aa: CAISETLDRGQKDQPQHF
cdr3_nt: TGTGCCATCAGTGAAACCCTCGACAGGGGGCAGAAGGATCAGCCCCAGCATTTT
clone_size: .
v_call: TRBV10-3
j_call: TRBJ1-5
cdr3_length: 18
d_call: TRBD1

cdr3_aa: CASSLPEPVAQETQYF
cdr3_nt: TGTGCCAGCAGCTTACCAGAGCCAGTAGCACAAGAGACCCAGTACTTC
clone_size: .
v_call: TRBV7-8
j_call: TRBJ2-5
cdr3_length: 16
d_call: .

cdr3_aa: CASRPGQSSYEQYF
cdr3_nt: TGTGCCAGTAGACCGGGACAGAGCTCCTACGAGCAGTACTTC
clone_size: once
v_call: TRBV19
j_call: TRBJ2-7
cdr3_length: 14
d_call: TRBD1

cdr3_aa: CASSMTPEASNTEAFF
cdr3_nt: TGTGCCAGTAGTATGACCCCGGAGGCGTCGAACACTGAAGCTTTCTTT
clone_size: .
v_call: TRBV19
j_call: TRBJ1-1
cdr3_length: 16
d_call: .

cdr3_aa: CASSGGQGARYEQYF
cdr3_nt: TGTGCCAGCAGCGGCGGACAGGGGGCGCGGTACGAGCAGTACTTC
clone_size: .
v_call: TRBV9
j_call: TRBJ2-7
cdr3_length: 15
d_call: TRBD1

cdr3_aa: CASNSDRDGNYGYTF
cdr3_nt: TGTGCCAGTAACTCCGACAGGGATGGGAACTATGGCTACACCTTC
clone_size: .
v_call: TRBV19
j_call: TRBJ1-2
cdr3_length: 15
d_call: TRBD1

cdr3_aa: CASSSHGVYEQYF
cdr3_nt: TGTGCCAGCAGTTCCCACGGGGTCTACGAGCAGTACTTC
clone_size: .
v_call: TRBV27
j_call: TRBJ2-7
cdr3_length: 13
d_call: .

cdr3_aa: CASSYRSYEQYF
cdr3_nt: TGTGCCAGCAGCTACAGGTCCTACGAGCAGTACTTC
clone_size: .
v_call: TRBV5-8
j_call: TRBJ2-7
cdr3_length: 12
d_call: .

cdr3_aa: CASSIDHGSADTQYF
cdr3_nt: TGTGCCAGTAGTATAGACCACGGGAGCGCGGATACGCAGTATTTT
clone_size: .
v_call: TRBV19
j_call: TRBJ2-3
cdr3_length: 15
d_call: .

cdr3_aa: CSVEGLGTQHF
cdr3_nt: TGCAGCGTTGAGGGGCTTGGCACCCAGCATTTT
clone_size: .
v_call: TRBV29-1
j_call: TRBJ1-5
cdr3_length: 11
d_call: .

cdr3_aa: CASSQGASGAYEQYF
cdr3_nt: TGCGCCAGCAGCCAAGGGGCTAGCGGGGCCTACGAGCAGTACTTC
clone_size: once
v_call: TRBV4-1
j_call: TRBJ2-7
cdr3_length: 15
d_call: TRBD2

cdr3_aa: CASSLQGIRGYTF
cdr3_nt: TGTGCCAGCAGCTTACAGGGGATAAGGGGCTACACCTTC
clone_size: .
v_call: TRBV5-4
j_call: TRBJ1-2
cdr3_length: 13
d_call: TRBD1

cdr3_aa: CASSLALSEKLFF
cdr3_nt: TGCGCCAGCAGCTTGGCCTTGTCGGAAAAACTGTTTTTT
clone_size: once
v_call: TRBV5-1
j_call: TRBJ1-4
cdr3_length: 13
d_call: .

cdr3_aa: CASTGTAPNEQFF
cdr3_nt: TGTGCCAGCACAGGGACTGCCCCAAATGAGCAGTTCTTC
clone_size: .
v_call: TRBV27
j_call: TRBJ2-1
cdr3_length: 13
d_call: .

cdr3_aa: CASSSPYGGGREKLFF
cdr3_nt: TGTGCCAGCAGCTCTCCTTACGGGGGGGGGAGAGAAAAACTGTTTTTT
clone_size: few
v_call: TRBV5-4
j_call: TRBJ1-4
cdr3_length: 16
d_call: .

cdr3_aa: CASSSSGVQETQYF
cdr3_nt: TGTGCCAGCAGCAGTAGCGGAGTCCAAGAGACCCAGTACTTC
clone_size: .
v_call: TRBV7-3
j_call: TRBJ2-5
cdr3_length: 14
d_call: .

cdr3_aa: CASRREGNQPQHF
cdr3_nt: TGTGCCAGCAGGCGGGAGGGGAATCAGCCCCAGCATTTT
clone_size: .
v_call: TRBV2
j_call: TRBJ1-5
cdr3_length: 13
d_call: .

cdr3_aa: CASSLGSGGQPQHF
cdr3_nt: TGTGCCAGCAGCTTGGGGTCGGGAGGTCAGCCCCAGCATTTT
clone_size: .
v_call: TRBV5-5
j_call: TRBJ1-5
cdr3_length: 14
d_call: .

cdr3_aa: CASSQELRGVYGYTF
cdr3_nt: TGTGCCAGCAGCCAAGAGTTGAGAGGAGTTTATGGCTACACCTTC
clone_size: once
v_call: TRBV4-2
j_call: TRBJ1-2
cdr3_length: 15
d_call: .

cdr3_aa: CASSLGSSGRTTHYEQYF
cdr3_nt: TGTGCCAGCAGCTTAGGTTCAAGCGGGAGGACCACACACTACGAGCAGTACTTC
clone_size: .
v_call: TRBV7-2
j_call: TRBJ2-7
cdr3_length: 18
d_call: TRBD2

cdr3_aa: CASSWSGQTYEQYF
cdr3_nt: TGTGCCAGCAGTTGGTCTGGGCAGACCTACGAGCAGTACTTC
clone_size: few
v_call: TRBV27
j_call: TRBJ2-7
cdr3_length: 14
d_call: .

cdr3_aa: CASRNYNTEAFF
cdr3_nt: TGTGCCAGCAGGAACTACAACACTGAAGCTTTCTTT
clone_size: .
v_call: TRBV6-6
j_call: TRBJ1-1
cdr3_length: 12
d_call: .

cdr3_aa: CASSAQGVTQNGYTF
cdr3_nt: TGTGCCAGCAGCGCACAGGGGGTCACCCAGAATGGCTACACCTTC
clone_size: .
v_call: TRBV5-4
j_call: TRBJ1-2
cdr3_length: 15
d_call: TRBD1

cdr3_aa: CASSFTGGGSQPQHF
cdr3_nt: TGTGCCAGCAGCTTTACGGGCGGGGGCAGTCAGCCCCAGCATTTT
clone_size: few
v_call: TRBV7-2
j_call: TRBJ1-5
cdr3_length: 15
d_call: .

cdr3_aa: CASSPGGRVYTEAFF
cdr3_nt: TGTGCCAGCAGCCCAGGGGGCAGGGTGTACACTGAAGCTTTCTTT
clone_size: .
v_call: TRBV11-2
j_call: TRBJ1-1
cdr3_length: 15
d_call: TRBD1

cdr3_aa: CAGGEGDSNQPQHF
cdr3_nt: TGTGCCGGAGGGGAGGGAGATAGCAATCAGCCCCAGCATTTT
clone_size: .
v_call: TRBV6-4
j_call: TRBJ1-5
cdr3_length: 14
d_call: .

cdr3_aa: CSSSLGLDYSGANVLTF
cdr3_nt: TGTTCCAGCAGCCTGGGGCTAGATTACTCTGGGGCCAACGTCCTGACTTTC
clone_size: .
v_call: TRBV7-9
j_call: TRBJ2-6
cdr3_length: 17
d_call: .